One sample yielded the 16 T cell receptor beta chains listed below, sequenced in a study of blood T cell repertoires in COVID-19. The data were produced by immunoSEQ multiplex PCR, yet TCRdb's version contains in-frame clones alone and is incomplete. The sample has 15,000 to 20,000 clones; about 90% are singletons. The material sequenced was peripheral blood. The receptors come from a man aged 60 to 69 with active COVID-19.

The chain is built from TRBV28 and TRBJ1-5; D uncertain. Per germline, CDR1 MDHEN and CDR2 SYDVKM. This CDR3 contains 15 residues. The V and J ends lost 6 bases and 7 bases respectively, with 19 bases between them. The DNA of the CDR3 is TGTGCCAGCAGCCCATCTCGGCGGGCCGGCCAGCCCCAGCATTTT. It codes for CASSPSRRAGQPQHF. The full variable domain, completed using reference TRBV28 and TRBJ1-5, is DVKVTQSSRYLVKRTGEKVFLECVQDMDHENMFWYRQDPGLGLRLIYFSYDVKMKEKGDIPEGYSVSREKKERFSLILESASTNQTSMYLCASSPSRRAGQPQHFGDGTRLSIL.

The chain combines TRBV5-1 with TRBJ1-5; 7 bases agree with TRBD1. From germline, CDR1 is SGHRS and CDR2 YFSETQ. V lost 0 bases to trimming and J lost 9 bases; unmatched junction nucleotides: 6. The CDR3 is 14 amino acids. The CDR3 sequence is CASSLEGQSRPQHF. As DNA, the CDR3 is TGCGCCAGCAGCTTGGAGGGACAGTCCCGGCCCCAGCATTTT.

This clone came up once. Written as DNA, the CDR3 is TGTGCCAGCAGCTTGGGGTGGTCAGGGATGAACACTGAAGCTTTCTTT. Translation: CASSLGWSGMNTEAFF. This chain connects TRBV5-6 to TRBJ1-1; D may be TRBD1 (5 bases). This CDR3 has 16 amino acids. CDR1 is SGHDT and CDR2 is YYEEEE in the germline V gene. The V end was cut by 0 bases, the J end by 0 bases, with 12 bases between. Looking up the rest from reference TRBV5-6 and TRBJ1-1 gives the full variable domain: DAGVTQSPTHLIKTRGQQVTLRCSPKSGHDTVSWYQQALGQGPQFIFQYYEEEERQRGNFPDRFSGHQFPNYSSELNVNALLLGDSALYLCASSLGWSGMNTEAFFGQGTRLTVV.

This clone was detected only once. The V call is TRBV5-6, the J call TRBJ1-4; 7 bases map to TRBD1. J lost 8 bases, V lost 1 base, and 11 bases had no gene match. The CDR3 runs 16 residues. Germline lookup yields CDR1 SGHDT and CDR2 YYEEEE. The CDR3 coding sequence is TGTGCCAGCAGCTTGCAAATCCCGACAGGGCGGGAAAAACTGTTTTTT. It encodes CASSLQIPTGREKLFF.

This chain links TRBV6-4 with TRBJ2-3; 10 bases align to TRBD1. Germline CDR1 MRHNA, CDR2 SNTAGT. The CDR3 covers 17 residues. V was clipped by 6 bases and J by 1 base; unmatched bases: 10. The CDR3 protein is CASSEAEGTGGTDTQYF. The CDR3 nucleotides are TGTGCCAGCAGCGAGGCTGAAGGGACAGGGGGCACAGATACGCAGTATTTT.

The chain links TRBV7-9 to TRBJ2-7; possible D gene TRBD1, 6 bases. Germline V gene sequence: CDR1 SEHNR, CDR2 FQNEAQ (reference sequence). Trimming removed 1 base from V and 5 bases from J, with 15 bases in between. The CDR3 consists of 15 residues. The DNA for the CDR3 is TGTGCCAGCAGCTTAGTATGGCAGGGGTCTAACGAGCAGTACTTC. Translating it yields CASSLVWQGSNEQYF. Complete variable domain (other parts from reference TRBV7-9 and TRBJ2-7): DTGVSQNPRHKITKRGQNVTFRCDPISEHNRLYWYRQTLGQGPEFLTYFQNEAQLEKSRLLSDRFSAERPKGSFSTLEIQRTEQGDSAMYLCASSLVWQGSNEQYFGPGTRLTVT.

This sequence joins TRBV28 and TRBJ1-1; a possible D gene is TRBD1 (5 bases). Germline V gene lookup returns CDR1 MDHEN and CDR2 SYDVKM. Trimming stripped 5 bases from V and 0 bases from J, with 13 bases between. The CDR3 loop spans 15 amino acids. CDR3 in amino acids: CASSPHRIVNTEAFF. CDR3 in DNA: TGTGCCAGCAGTCCTCACAGGATTGTGAACACTGAAGCTTTCTTT.

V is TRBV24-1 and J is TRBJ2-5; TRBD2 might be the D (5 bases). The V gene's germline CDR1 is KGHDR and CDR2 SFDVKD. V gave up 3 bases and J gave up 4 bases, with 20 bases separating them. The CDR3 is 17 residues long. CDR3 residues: CATSDPLGNGVGETQYF. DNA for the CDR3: TGTGCCACCAGTGATCCCCTCGGGAACGGGGTCGGAGAGACCCAGTACTTC.

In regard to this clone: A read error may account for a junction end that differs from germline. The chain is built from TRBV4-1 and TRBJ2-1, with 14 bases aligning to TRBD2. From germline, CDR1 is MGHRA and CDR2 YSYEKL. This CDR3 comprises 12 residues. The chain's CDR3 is CASSRLAGGLLF. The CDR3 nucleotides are TGCGCCAGCAGCAGACTAGCGGGGGGGCTACTCTTC.

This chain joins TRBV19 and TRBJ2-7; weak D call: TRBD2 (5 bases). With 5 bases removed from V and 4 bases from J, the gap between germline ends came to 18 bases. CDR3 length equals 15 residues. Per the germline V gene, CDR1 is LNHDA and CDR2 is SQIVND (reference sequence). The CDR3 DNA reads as TGTGCCAGTAGTCCCCCCCGGGAAGAGAATTACGAGCAGTACTTC. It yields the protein CASSPPREENYEQYF.

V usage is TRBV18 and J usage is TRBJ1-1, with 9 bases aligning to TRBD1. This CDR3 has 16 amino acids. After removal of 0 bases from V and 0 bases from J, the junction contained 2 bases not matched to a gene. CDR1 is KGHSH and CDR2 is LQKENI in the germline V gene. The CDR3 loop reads CASSPPGQGMNTEAFF. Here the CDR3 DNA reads TGTGCCAGCTCACCACCGGGACAGGGAATGAACACTGAAGCTTTCTTT.

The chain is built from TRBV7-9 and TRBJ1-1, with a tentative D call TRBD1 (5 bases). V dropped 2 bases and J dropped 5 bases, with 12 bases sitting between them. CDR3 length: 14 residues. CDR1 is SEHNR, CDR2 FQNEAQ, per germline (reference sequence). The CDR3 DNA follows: TGTGCCAGCAGCTTAAGCGGGACGGATACTGAAGCTTTCTTT. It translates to CASSLSGTDTEAFF.

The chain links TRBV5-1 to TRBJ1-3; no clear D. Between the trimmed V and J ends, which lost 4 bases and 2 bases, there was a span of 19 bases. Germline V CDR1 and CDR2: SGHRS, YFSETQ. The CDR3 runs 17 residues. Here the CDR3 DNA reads TGCGCCAGCAGCCCGAGCGGACCTTTTTCTCCTGGAAACACCATATATTTT. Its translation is CASSPSGPFSPGNTIYF. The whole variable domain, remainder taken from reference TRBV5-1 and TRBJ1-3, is KAGVTQTPRYLIKTRGQQVTLSCSPISGHRSVSWYQQTPGQGLQFLFEYFSETQRNKGNFPGRFSGRQFSNSRSEMNVSTLELGDSALYLCASSPSGPFSPGNTIYFGEGSWLTVV.

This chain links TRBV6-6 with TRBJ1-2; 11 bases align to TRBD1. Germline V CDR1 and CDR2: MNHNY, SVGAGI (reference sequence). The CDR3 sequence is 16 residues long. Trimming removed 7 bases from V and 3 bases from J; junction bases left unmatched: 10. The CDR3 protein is CASIGQGASYDYGYTF. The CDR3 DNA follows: TGTGCCAGCATCGGACAGGGGGCCTCTTATGACTATGGCTACACCTTC.

CDR3 sequence (DNA): TGCGCCAGCAGATCCCTAGTCCTCGGAGAAAGCACCGGGGAGCTGTTTTTT. This encodes CASRSLVLGESTGELFF. This chain connects TRBV5-1 to TRBJ2-2; D is uncertain. This CDR3 contains 17 residues. Germline V gene sequence: CDR1 SGHRS, CDR2 YFSETQ. The V end was cut by 5 bases, the J end by 4 bases, with 21 bases between.

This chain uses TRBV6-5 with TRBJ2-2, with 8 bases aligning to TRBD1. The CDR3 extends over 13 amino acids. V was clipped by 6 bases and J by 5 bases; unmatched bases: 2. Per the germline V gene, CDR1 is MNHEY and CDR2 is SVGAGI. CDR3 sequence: CASRRTGTGELFF. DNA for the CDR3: TGTGCCAGCAGACGGACAGGGACCGGGGAGCTGTTTTTT.